This TCR beta chain came from a study of CD8 T cells in ankylosing spondylitis. Broader study findings: Ankylosing spondylitis blood seemed to carry a telltale TCR beta motif made of under ten highly homologous variants. Researchers report that disease-linked clones proved CD8+ and relatively rare in peripheral blood. As reported, disease-linked clones showed significant enrichment in matched ankylosing spondylitis synovial fluid.

A note on this clonotype: Its antigen is still unknown.

Each TCR beta library was made by quantitative 5'-RACE that incorporated molecular barcodes. MiXCR, run by TCRdb on the 5' RACE reads, gives a single entry per CDR3 protein. The repertoire consists of 350,000 to 550,000 distinct CDR3 sequences, with roughly 27% occurring once and the leading ten covering about 0.9%. Material: blood, either unsorted or a sorted T cell fraction (not recorded which). This clonotype originated in a male donor with ankylosing spondylitis.

This CDR3 is CASSPPGTDRDTQYF. In DNA, the CDR3 is TGTGCCAGCTCACCACCCGGAACTGATAGAGATACGCAGTATTTT. The chain joins TRBV18 to TRBJ2-3; no clear D gene. V was pared by 0 bases and J by 5 bases, with 12 bases between. CDR1 is KGHSH and CDR2 is LQKENI in the germline V gene. The CDR3 covers 15 residues.